This T cell receptor beta chain was captured in a study of graft-versus-host responses after intestinal transplantation. Overall study context: Tacrolimus plus steroids were given to all recipients for about 3 years, preceded by anti-thymocyte globulin induction. Study-wide points: GvH clones occurred in recipient marrow; some first appeared in ileum or blood.

The repertoire was sequenced with immunoSEQ multiplex PCR; TCRdb's copy has only in-frame clones and lacks some. The sample lists around 55,000 clones, 89% occurring once. A word on this clone: Its antigen is unidentified.

V was cut by 3 bases and J by 8 bases, with 14 bases left in between. The CDR3 is made up of 13 amino acids. The germline gives CDR1 SQVTM, CDR2 ANQGSEA. The TCR was taken from a human donor who was the organ donor for an intestinal transplant. The chain links TRBV29-1 to TRBJ1-3; no clear D. The sequencing used unstimulated CD4+ T cells sorted from spleen or lymph node cells, collected before transplant. The CDR3, as DNA: TGCAGCGTTGAGCATGGAGTTGGTCACACCATATATTTT. Protein sequence: CSVEHGVGHTIYF.